Given below is one T cell receptor (beta chain) in context. These data belong to a study of identifying expanded T cells in peripheral blood. Using immunoSEQ multiplex PCR, the repertoire was profiled, and TCRdb retains in-frame clones only, with some absent. In the table there are some 100,000 clones, 88% of which are singletons. Germline CDR1 SGDLS, CDR2 YYNGEE. This CDR3 region has 15 residues. V was trimmed by 0 bases and J by 3 bases, leaving 12 bases between them. The receptor was derived from a person aged 18 to 70 in good health. Sequenced material: blood. The chain carries TRBV9 and TRBJ2-5; a possible D gene is TRBD1 (6 bases). Here the CDR3 reads CASSVVWGPEETQYF. CDR3 bases: TGTGCCAGCAGCGTAGTATGGGGGCCGGAAGAGACCCAGTACTTC.